These 4 T cell receptor beta chains were all obtained from the same sample, sequenced in a study of shared clonotypes between healthy human individuals. Generated by immunoSEQ multiplex PCR, the TCRdb table keeps only in-frame clones and is missing some. The sample holds roughly 2.2 million clones; 92% are singletons and the top ten take about 0.41%. Sample: naive CD4+ T cells from PBMCs. Specified subset: CD45RA+ positively selected. Receptors originate from a man aged 18 to 30 in good health. Some clones in this sample may be carry-over from other donors' samples.

This chain links TRBV27 with TRBJ2-1; 10 bases fit TRBD1. The V gene's germline CDR1 is MNHEY and CDR2 SMNVEV (reference sequence). The junction had 10 bases not matched to a gene; V was cut back by 6 bases and J by 8 bases. This CDR3 spans 15 amino acids. CDR3: CASSLGQGVRDEQFF. CDR3 DNA: TGTGCCAGCAGCCTTGGACAGGGGGTCAGAGATGAGCAGTTCTTC.

The V call is TRBV5-1, the J call TRBJ2-3; the D gene is possibly TRBD1 (8 bases). Looked up from germline, CDR1 is SGHRS and CDR2 is YFSETQ. CDR3 length equals 15 residues. V lost 4 bases, J lost 3 bases, and 15 bases lay in between. The CDR3 DNA is TGCGCCAGCAGCGCCGACAGGGGAGGGACAGATACGCAGTATTTT. Its translation: CASSADRGGTDTQYF. The whole variable domain, remainder taken from reference TRBV5-1 and TRBJ2-3, is KAGVTQTPRYLIKTRGQQVTLSCSPISGHRSVSWYQQTPGQGLQFLFEYFSETQRNKGNFPGRFSGRQFSNSRSEMNVSTLELGDSALYLCASSADRGGTDTQYFGPGTRLTVL.

In this sample, this clone turned up once. The V call is TRBV19, the J call TRBJ2-3, with a weak D call TRBD2 (6 bases). V lost 9 bases, J lost 6 bases, and 22 bases lay in between. Germline CDR1 and CDR2: LNHDA and SQIVND (reference sequence). CDR3 length equals 15 residues. The CDR3 loop reads CASQSRDGGWDTQYF. The CDR3 DNA follows: TGTGCCAGCCAAAGCCGGGACGGGGGTTGGGATACGCAGTATTTT.

V gene TRBV28 combines with J gene TRBJ1-2; D ambiguous. From germline, CDR1 is MDHEN and CDR2 SYDVKM. V was shortened by 3 bases and J by 8 bases, with 13 bases between the two germline ends. The CDR3 loop spans 13 amino acids. CDR3 loop: CASSFRAIGGYTF. The CDR3 DNA sequence: TGTGCCAGCAGTTTTCGGGCTATAGGGGGCTACACCTTC.